This TCR beta chain was sequenced during a study of CD8 T cells in ankylosing spondylitis. As the method for making TCR beta libraries, quantitative 5'-RACE with molecular barcodes was used. TCRdb recomputed calls from the 5' RACE reads with MiXCR, one row per CDR3 protein. The sample holds more than 35,000 distinct CDR3 sequences, less than 3.5% seen once. The CDR3 runs 15 residues. The germline V gene has CDR1 SGDLS and CDR2 YYNGEE. With V trimmed by 3 bases and J by 4 bases, 5 bases remained unmatched. This clonotype was seen at least ten times. Its antigen is as yet unknown. Findings of the study overall: From matched ankylosing spondylitis synovial fluid, disease-linked clones were reportedly recovered at significantly enriched levels.

This TCR was sampled from a male donor with ankylosing spondylitis or in good health (not recorded which). The genes are TRBV9 and TRBJ2-3, with 10 positions matching TRBD2. The specimen was blood, either unsorted or a sorted T cell fraction (not recorded which). The CDR3 reads CASSASGSFADTQYF. Written as DNA, the CDR3 is TGTGCCAGCAGCGCTAGCGGGAGTTTTGCAGATACGCAGTATTTT.